This T cell receptor (beta chain) is drawn from a study of blood T cell repertoires in COVID-19. This clone was counted a single time. This table comes from immunoSEQ multiplex PCR, and its TCRdb copy is limited to in-frame clones, with some not included. The sample lists about 150,000 clones, about 81% occurring once. Individuals aged roughly 18 to 95 years were recruited from 24 US areas. V lost 8 bases and J lost 1, with 11 bases in between. Germline loops: CDR1 MNHEY, CDR2 SVGAGI. CDR3 length equals 13 residues. The specimen was PBMCs or T cells enriched from blood (not recorded which). The sequence came from a middle-aged man who had recovered from COVID-19. V gene TRBV6-5 combines with J gene TRBJ2-5; no clear D gene. The CDR3 region is CASVDMLQETQYF. In DNA, the CDR3 is TGTGCCAGCGTAGACATGCTCCAAGAGACCCAGTACTTC.